Included here is one T cell receptor (beta chain) sequence, with context. Its antigen is still unknown. This sample is part of a study of CD8 T cells in ankylosing spondylitis. The study's findings and limits: A motif of 7 to 9 highly homologous TCR beta variants was seen as apparently characteristic of ankylosing spondylitis blood.

CDR1 LGHDT and CDR2 YNNKEL come from the germline V gene (reference sequence). This CDR3 has 13 amino acids. The V gene lost 3 bases and the J gene lost 6 bases, with 12 bases spanning the gap. MiXCR, run by TCRdb on the 5' RACE reads, gives a single entry per CDR3 protein. Found here are some 840,000 distinct CDR3 sequences, around 11% of them singletons; the top ten hold approximately 0.5%. This rearrangement joins TRBV3-1 to TRBJ2-7; perhaps TRBD2 as D (6 bases). Sequencing was done on a sample of blood, either unsorted or a sorted T cell fraction (not recorded which). The TCR originated in a male donor with ankylosing spondylitis. CDR3 bases: TGTGCCAGCAGCCATACTGCCGGGGGCGAGCAGTACTTC. Its protein is CASSHTAGGEQYF.